The 5 T cell receptor beta chains listed next were all sequenced from one sample in a study of beta chain features in type 1 diabetes. Findings of the study overall: Significant though moderate, a shortening of TCRB CDR3s appeared in all four CD4+ subsets of Type 1 diabetes patients.

cDNA synthesis used the whole RNA isolate, giving expressed TCRB sequences. Repertoires were generated with immunoSEQ multiplex PCR, while TCRdb's copy carries only in-frame clones and drops some. The profile shows around 310,000 clones, around an eighth of them singletons. The antigens these receptors bind are not known. Sequenced sample: naive CD4+ T cells from blood. These receptors were taken from a woman between 18 and 29 years old with type 1 diabetes.

The chain recombines TRBV11-2 with TRBJ1-2, with D hard to call. This CDR3 region has 14 residues. CDR1 and CDR2 (germline): SGHAT, FQNNGV. V dropped 2 bases and J dropped 0 bases, with 7 bases sitting between them. Here the CDR3 reads CASSLSRANYGYTF. In DNA form, the CDR3 reads TGTGCCAGCAGCTTAAGTCGAGCTAACTATGGCTACACCTTC. The complete variable domain, with remaining parts taken from reference TRBV11-2 and TRBJ1-2, reads EAGVAQSPRYKIIEKRQSVAFWCNPISGHATLYWYQQILGQGPKLLIQFQNNGVVDDSQLPKDRFSAERLKGVDSTLKIQPAKLEDSAVYLCASSLSRANYGYTFGSGTRLTVV.

This chain connects TRBV9 to TRBJ2-3; D perhaps matches TRBD1 (6 bases). CDR1 SGDLS and CDR2 YYNGEE come from the germline V gene. V lost 0 bases and J lost 0, with 11 bases in between. This CDR3 is built from 16 residues. CDR3 loop: CASSVGRGSSTDTQYF. In nucleotides, the CDR3 is TGTGCCAGCAGCGTAGGAAGGGGGTCCAGCACAGATACGCAGTATTTT. The full variable domain, completed using reference TRBV9 and TRBJ2-3, is DSGVTQTPKHLITATGQRVTLRCSPRSGDLSVYWYQQSLDQGLQFLIQYYNGEERAKGNILERFSAQQFPDLHSELNLSSLELGDSALYFCASSVGRGSSTDTQYFGPGTRLTVL.

The J gene is TRBJ1-2, the V gene TRBV5-1; 8 bases are a match to TRBD1. Trimming at V came to 2 bases and at J to 6 bases, leaving 3 bases not matched to a gene. This CDR3 is built from 13 residues. Germline CDR1 is SGHRS and CDR2 is YFSETQ. This CDR3 is CASSFRQGHGYTF. For the CDR3, the DNA is TGCGCCAGCAGCTTCCGACAGGGGCATGGCTACACCTTC.

This clone has just a few counts. The rearrangement joins TRBV30 to TRBJ2-7, with TRBD1 matching over 7 bases. This CDR3 comprises 14 residues. Germline values: CDR1 GTSNPN, CDR2 SVGIG (reference sequence). J was trimmed by 0 bases and V by 0 bases; bases with no gene match: 2. CDR3 amino acids: CAWSVWDSSYEQYF. The DNA of the CDR3 is TGTGCCTGGAGTGTATGGGACAGCTCCTACGAGCAGTACTTC.

This clone was detected a few times. This chain connects TRBV7-3 to TRBJ1-2, with D tentatively TRBD1 (6 bases). Germline V CDR1 and CDR2: SGHTA, FQGTGA. The CDR3 loop spans 17 amino acids. V lost 2 bases and J 3 bases, leaving 19 bases between the germline ends. Here the CDR3 reads CASSLDRTGRQDYGYTF. CDR3 DNA: TGTGCCAGCAGCTTAGACCGGACGGGTCGACAGGACTATGGCTACACCTTC.